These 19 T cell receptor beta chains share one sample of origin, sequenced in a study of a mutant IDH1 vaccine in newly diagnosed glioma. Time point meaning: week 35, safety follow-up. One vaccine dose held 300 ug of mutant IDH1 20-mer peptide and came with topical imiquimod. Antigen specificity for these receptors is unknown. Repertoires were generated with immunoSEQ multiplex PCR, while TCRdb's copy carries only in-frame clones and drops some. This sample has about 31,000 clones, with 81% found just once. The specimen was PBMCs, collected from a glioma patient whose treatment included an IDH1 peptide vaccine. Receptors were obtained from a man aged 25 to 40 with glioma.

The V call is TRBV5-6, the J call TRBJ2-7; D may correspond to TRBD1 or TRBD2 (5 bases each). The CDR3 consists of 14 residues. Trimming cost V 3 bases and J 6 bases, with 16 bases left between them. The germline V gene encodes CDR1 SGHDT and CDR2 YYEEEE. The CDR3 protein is CASSWFGAGGEQYF. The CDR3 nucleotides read TGTGCCAGCAGCTGGTTCGGGGCTGGCGGCGAGCAGTACTTC.

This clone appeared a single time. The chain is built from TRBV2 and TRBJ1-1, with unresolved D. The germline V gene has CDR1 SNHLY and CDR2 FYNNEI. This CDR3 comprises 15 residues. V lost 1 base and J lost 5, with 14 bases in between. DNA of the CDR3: TGTGCCAGCAGTGAAGTTCGGCCGGGAGGGACTGAAGCTTTCTTT. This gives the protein CASSEVRPGGTEAFF.

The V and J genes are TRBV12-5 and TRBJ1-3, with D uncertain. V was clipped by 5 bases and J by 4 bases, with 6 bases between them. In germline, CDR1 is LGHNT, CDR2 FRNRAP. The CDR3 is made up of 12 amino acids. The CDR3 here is CASGTEGNTIYF. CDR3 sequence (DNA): TGTGCTAGTGGTACCGAGGGAAACACCATATATTTT.

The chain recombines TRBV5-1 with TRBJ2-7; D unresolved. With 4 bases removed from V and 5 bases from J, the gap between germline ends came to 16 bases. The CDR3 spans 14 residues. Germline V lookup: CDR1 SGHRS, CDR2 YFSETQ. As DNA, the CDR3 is TGCGCCAGCAGCCCGGAAGGTCGTCGCCACGAGCAGTACTTC. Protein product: CASSPEGRRHEQYF.

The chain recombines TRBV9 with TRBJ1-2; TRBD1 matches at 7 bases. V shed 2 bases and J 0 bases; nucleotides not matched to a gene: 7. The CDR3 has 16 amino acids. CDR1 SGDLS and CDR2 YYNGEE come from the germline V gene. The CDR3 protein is CASSVNTGEANYGYTF. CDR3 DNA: TGTGCCAGCAGCGTCAATACAGGGGAAGCTAACTATGGCTACACCTTC.

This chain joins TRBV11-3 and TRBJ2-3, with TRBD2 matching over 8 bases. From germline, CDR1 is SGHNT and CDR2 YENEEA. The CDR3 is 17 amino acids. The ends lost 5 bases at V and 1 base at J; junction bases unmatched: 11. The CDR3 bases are TGTGCCAGCAGCCCTTGGGGAGCGGGAGCTGGCACAGATACGCAGTATTTT. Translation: CASSPWGAGAGTDTQYF.

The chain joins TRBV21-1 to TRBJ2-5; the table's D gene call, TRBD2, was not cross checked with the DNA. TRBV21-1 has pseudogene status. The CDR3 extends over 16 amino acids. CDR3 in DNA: TGTGCCAGCAGCAAAGGGGGGGGAGGGCTTAACGAGACCCAGTACTTC. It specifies CASSKGGGGLNETQYF.

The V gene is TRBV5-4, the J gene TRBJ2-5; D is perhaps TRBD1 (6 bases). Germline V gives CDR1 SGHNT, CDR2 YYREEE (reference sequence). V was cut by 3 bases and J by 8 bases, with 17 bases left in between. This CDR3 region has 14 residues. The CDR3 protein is CASSSRGTQQTQYF. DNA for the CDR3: TGTGCCAGCAGCTCGAGGGGGACCCAGCAAACCCAGTACTTC.

The CDR3 spells CASTSSGIANYGYTF. DNA for the CDR3: TGTGCCAGCACCTCCTCCGGGATAGCTAACTATGGCTACACCTTC. The rearrangement uses TRBV6-1 and TRBJ1-2; D ambiguous. Trimming shortened V by 7 bases and J by 0 bases, and 15 bases separated the two germline ends. Germline CDR1 and CDR2: MNHNS and SASEGT. The CDR3 covers 15 residues.

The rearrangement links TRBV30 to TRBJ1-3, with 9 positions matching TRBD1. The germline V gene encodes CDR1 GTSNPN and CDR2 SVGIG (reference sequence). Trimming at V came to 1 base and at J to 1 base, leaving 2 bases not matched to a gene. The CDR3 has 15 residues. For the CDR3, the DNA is TGTGCCTGGAGTGGGGACAGGGCATCTGGAAACACCATATATTTT. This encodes CAWSGDRASGNTIYF.

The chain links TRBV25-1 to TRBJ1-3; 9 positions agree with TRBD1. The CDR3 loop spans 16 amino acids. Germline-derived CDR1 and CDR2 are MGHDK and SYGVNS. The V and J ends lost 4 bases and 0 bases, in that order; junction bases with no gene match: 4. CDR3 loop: CASSARTGVSGNTIYF. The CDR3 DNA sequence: TGTGCCAGCAGTGCCAGGACAGGGGTCTCTGGAAACACCATATATTTT.

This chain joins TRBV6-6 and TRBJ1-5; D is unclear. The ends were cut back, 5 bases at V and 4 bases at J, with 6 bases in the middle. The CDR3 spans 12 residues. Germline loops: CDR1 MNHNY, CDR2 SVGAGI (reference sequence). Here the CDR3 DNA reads TGTGCCAGCAGTCTCCCGAATCAGCCCCAGCATTTT. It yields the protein CASSLPNQPQHF.

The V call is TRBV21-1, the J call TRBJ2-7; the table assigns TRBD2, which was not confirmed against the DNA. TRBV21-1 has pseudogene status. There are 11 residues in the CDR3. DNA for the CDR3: TGTGCCAGCAGCAAAGGGGACTATCAGTACTTC. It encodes CASSKGDYQYF.

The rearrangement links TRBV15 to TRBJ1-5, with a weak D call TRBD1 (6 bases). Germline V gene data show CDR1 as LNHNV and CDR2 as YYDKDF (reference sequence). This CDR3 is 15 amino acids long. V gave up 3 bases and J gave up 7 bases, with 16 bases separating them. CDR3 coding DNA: TGTGCCACCAGCAGTACCCAGGGCAGGGGACAGCCCCAGCATTTT. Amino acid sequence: CATSSTQGRGQPQHF.

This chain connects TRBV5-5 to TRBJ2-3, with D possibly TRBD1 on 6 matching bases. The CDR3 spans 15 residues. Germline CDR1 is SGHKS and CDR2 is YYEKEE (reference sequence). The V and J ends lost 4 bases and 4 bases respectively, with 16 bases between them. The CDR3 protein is CASSPPPTGPDTQYF. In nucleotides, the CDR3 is TGTGCCAGCAGCCCTCCTCCTACAGGGCCAGATACGCAGTATTTT.

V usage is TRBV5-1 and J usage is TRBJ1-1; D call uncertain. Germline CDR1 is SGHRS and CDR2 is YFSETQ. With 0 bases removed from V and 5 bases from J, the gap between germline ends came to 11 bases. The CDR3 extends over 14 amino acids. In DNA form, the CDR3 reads TGCGCCAGCAGCTTGGCCAGCGCTCGGACTGAAGCTTTCTTT. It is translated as CASSLASARTEAFF. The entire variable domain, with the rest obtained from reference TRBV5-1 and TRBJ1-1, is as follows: KAGVTQTPRYLIKTRGQQVTLSCSPISGHRSVSWYQQTPGQGLQFLFEYFSETQRNKGNFPGRFSGRQFSNSRSEMNVSTLELGDSALYLCASSLASARTEAFFGQGTRLTVV.

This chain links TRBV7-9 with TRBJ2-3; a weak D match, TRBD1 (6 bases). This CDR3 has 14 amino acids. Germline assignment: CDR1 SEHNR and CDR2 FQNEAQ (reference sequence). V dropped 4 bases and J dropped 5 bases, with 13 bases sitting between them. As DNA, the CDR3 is TGTGCCAGCAGCTCCCGACAGGCTGGAGATACGCAGTATTTT. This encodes CASSSRQAGDTQYF.

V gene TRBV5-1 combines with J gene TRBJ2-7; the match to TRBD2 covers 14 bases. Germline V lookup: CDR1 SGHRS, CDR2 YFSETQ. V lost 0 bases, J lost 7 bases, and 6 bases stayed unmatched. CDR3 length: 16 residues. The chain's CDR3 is CASSLGLAGGRREQYF. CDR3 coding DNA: TGCGCCAGCAGCTTGGGACTAGCGGGAGGGCGACGGGAGCAGTACTTC.

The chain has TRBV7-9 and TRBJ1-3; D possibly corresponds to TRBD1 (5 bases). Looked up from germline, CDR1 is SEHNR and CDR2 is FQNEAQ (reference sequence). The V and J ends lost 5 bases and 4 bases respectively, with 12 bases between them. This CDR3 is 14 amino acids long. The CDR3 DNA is TGTGCCAGCAGCGTAATGGGGGTAGGAAACACCATATATTTT. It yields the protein CASSVMGVGNTIYF. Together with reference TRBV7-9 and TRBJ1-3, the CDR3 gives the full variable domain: DTGVSQNPRHKITKRGQNVTFRCDPISEHNRLYWYRQTLGQGPEFLTYFQNEAQLEKSRLLSDRFSAERPKGSFSTLEIQRTEQGDSAMYLCASSVMGVGNTIYFGEGSWLTVV.